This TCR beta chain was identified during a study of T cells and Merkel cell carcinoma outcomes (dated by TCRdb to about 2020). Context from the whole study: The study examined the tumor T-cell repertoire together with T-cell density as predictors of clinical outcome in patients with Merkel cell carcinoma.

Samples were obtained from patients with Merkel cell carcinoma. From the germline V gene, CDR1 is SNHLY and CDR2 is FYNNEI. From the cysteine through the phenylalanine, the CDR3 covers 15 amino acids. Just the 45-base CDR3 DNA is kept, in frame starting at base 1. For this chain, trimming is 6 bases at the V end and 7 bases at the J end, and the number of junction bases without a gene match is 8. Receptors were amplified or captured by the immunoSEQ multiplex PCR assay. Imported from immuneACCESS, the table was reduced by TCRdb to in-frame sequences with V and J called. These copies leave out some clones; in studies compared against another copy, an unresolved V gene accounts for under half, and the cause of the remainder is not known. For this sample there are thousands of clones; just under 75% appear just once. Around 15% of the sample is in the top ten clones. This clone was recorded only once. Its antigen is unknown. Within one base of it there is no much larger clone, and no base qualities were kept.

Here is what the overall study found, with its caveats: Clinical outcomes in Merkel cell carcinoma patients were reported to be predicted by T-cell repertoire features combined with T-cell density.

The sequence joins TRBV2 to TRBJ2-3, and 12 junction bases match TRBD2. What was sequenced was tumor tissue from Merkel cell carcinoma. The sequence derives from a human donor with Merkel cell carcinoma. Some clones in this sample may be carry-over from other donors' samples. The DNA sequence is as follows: TGTGCCAGCAGACCTAGCGGGAGGGCCCCAAATACGCAGTATTTT. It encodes CASRPSGRAPNTQYF.